This is a list of T cell receptor beta chains from one sample in a study of graft-versus-host responses after intestinal transplantation. The antigens of these receptors remain unknown. Generated by immunoSEQ multiplex PCR, the TCRdb table keeps only in-frame clones and is missing some. The repertoire holds approximately 100,000 clones, with over 75% as singletons. The material sequenced was unstimulated CD4+ T cells sorted from spleen or lymph node cells, taken before intestinal transplant. All receptors derive from a human donor who received an intestinal transplant. The CDR3 runs from the conserved cysteine through the conserved F or W. Fields, in order: CDR3 DNA, CDR3 protein, V gene, D gene, clone size, J gene. The D gene is left open where the match is weak. Rows may omit the clone size; those that give it use once, few, many or a size class.

TGTGCCAGCAGTACGGGGGGGGGAACCTACAATGAGCAGTTCTTC | CASSTGGGTYNEQFF | TRBV6-5 | TRBD2 | . | TRBJ2-1
TGTGCCAGTAGTCCTTCCGGTCGCAATCAGCCCCAGCATTTT | CASSPSGRNQPQHF | TRBV19 | . | . | TRBJ1-5
TGTGCCAGCTGCCGGGAGTGGAGCACAGATACGCAGTATTTT | CASCREWSTDTQYF | TRBV6-1 | . | . | TRBJ2-3
TGCGCCAGCAGCTTGGGCGGGACAGGGCTGGATGAGCAGTTCTTC | CASSLGGTGLDEQFF | TRBV5-1 | TRBD1 | . | TRBJ2-1
TGCGCCAGCAGCCGAGGGGACAGCTCTAGCACAGATACGCAGTATTTT | CASSRGDSSSTDTQYF | TRBV5-1 | TRBD1 | . | TRBJ2-3
TGTGCCACCAGCAGAGATCTCGCCCGGGGCTCGGTGGGGGGTGGCTACACCTTC | CATSRDLARGSVGGGYTF | TRBV15 | . | . | TRBJ1-2
TGCGCCAGCAGCTTGTCACCAAACACAGATACGCAGTATTTT | CASSLSPNTDTQYF | TRBV5-1 | . | . | TRBJ2-3
TGCGCCAGCAGCAAACTAGAGTCAGGGGGAGAGCAGTACTTC | CASSKLESGGEQYF | TRBV5-1 | TRBD1 | once | TRBJ2-7
TGCGCCAGCAGCCACCGGGACAGGGGAACCTACGAGCAGTACTTC | CASSHRDRGTYEQYF | TRBV5-1 | TRBD1 | once | TRBJ2-7
TGTGCCAGCAGTGAAGCAGAAAGGGGATTTTCTCCGCAGTACTTC | CASSEAERGFSPQYF | TRBV6-1 | . | . | TRBJ2-7
TGTGCCAGCAGCCTGGGACTAGCGGACTACAATGAGCAGTTCTTC | CASSLGLADYNEQFF | TRBV6-5 | TRBD2 | . | TRBJ2-1
TGCGCCAGCAGGGACGGTGGAAATCAGCCCCAGCATTTT | CASRDGGNQPQHF | TRBV10-2 | . | . | TRBJ1-5
TGCGCCAGCAGCCCCGGGTCAGGAGACGAGCAGTACTTC | CASSPGSGDEQYF | TRBV5-1 | . | . | TRBJ2-7
TGTGCCAGCAGCCGAGGGCGAGCAACTAATGAAAAACTGTTTTTT | CASSRGRATNEKLFF | TRBV6-5 | . | . | TRBJ1-4
TGTGCCAGCGTTAATGCGGACATTCAGTACTTC | CASVNADIQYF | TRBV25-1 | . | . | TRBJ2-4
TGTGCCAGCAGCCAAGTTCCGGGGGAGGGGACTGAAGCTTTCTTT | CASSQVPGEGTEAFF | TRBV4-1 | . | few | TRBJ1-1
TGTGCCAGCAGCTTACCCAAATCGGGGCTGAATACCGGGGAGCTGTTTTTT | CASSLPKSGLNTGELFF | TRBV7-6 | . | . | TRBJ2-2
TGTGCCAGCAGCCCCCGCGGGGGGCCAAACGAAAAACTGTTTTTT | CASSPRGGPNEKLFF | TRBV9 | . | . | TRBJ1-4
TGTGCCAGCACAAATGGGCAGGGGAAGCGCTACGAGCAGTACTTC | CASTNGQGKRYEQYF | TRBV6-1 | . | . | TRBJ2-7
TGTGCCTGGAGTGTTGGAACAGCCTCCTACGAGCAGTACTTC | CAWSVGTASYEQYF | TRBV30 | . | . | TRBJ2-7
TGTGCCAGCAGTTCAACCAGGGGCGGTGACTACGAGCAGTACTTC | CASSSTRGGDYEQYF | TRBV6-6 | . | . | TRBJ2-7
TGTGCCAGCAGTGAAGCGGGGACCGATAAAGGTGGCTACACCTTC | CASSEAGTDKGGYTF | TRBV6-1 | . | . | TRBJ1-2
TGTGCCAGCAGCTTATCATTAGGGCCAGAGGAGACCCAGTACTTC | CASSLSLGPEETQYF | TRBV7-6 | . | . | TRBJ2-5
TGTGCCATCAGTGAGTGGACAGGGGTCAACTCTGGGGCCAACGTCCTGACTTTC | CAISEWTGVNSGANVLTF | TRBV10-3 | TRBD1 | . | TRBJ2-6
TGCGCCAGCAGCTTGGAGAGTTTAGCGGGAGGTGTTCACGGGGAGCTGTTTTTT | CASSLESLAGGVHGELFF | TRBV5-1 | TRBD2 | . | TRBJ2-2
TGTGCCAGCAGCTTGGGTCAGCTATACAATGAGCAGTTCTTC | CASSLGQLYNEQFF | TRBV5-5 | . | . | TRBJ2-1
TGTGCCAGCCACCAGCCGGGACGGGTAAACACCGGGGAGCTGTTTTTT | CASHQPGRVNTGELFF | TRBV11-2 | . | . | TRBJ2-2
TGTGCCAGCAGCTTGCCGGGACAGAGGGGCGAGCAGTACTTC | CASSLPGQRGEQYF | TRBV5-5 | TRBD1 | . | TRBJ2-7
TGTGCCATCAGTATAACAGGGGTGGGTATTGGGCAGTACTTC | CAISITGVGIGQYF | TRBV10-3 | TRBD1 | . | TRBJ2-7
TGTGCCAGCAGGTATAATAGCGGGACCGACGAGCAGTACTTC | CASRYNSGTDEQYF | TRBV6-1 | TRBD2 | . | TRBJ2-7
TGTGCCACCAGCAGAGATCGGGGACAGGGGACCTACAATGAGCAGTTCTTC | CATSRDRGQGTYNEQFF | TRBV15 | TRBD1 | . | TRBJ2-1
TGTGCCAGCAGCTTGGCCGGGGAGCTGTTTTTT | CASSLAGELFF | TRBV5-4 | . | . | TRBJ2-2
TGCGCCAGCAGCTTGACGGCGGGAGTAACGGGTTACGAGCAGTACTTC | CASSLTAGVTGYEQYF | TRBV5-1 | TRBD2 | many | TRBJ2-7